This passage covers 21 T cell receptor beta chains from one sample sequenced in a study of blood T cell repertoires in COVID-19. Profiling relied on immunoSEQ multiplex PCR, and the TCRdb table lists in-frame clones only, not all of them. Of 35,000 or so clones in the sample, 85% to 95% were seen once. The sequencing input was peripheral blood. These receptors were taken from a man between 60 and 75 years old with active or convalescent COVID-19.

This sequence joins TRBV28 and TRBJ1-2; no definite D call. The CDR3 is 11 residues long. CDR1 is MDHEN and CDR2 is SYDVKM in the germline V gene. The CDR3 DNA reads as TGTGCGACACAAAGTAACTATGGCTACACCTTC. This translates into CATQSNYGYTF.

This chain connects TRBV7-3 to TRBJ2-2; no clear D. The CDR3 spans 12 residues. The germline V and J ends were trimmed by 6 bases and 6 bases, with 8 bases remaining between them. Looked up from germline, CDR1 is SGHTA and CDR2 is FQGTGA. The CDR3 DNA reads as TGTGCCAGCAGGGGCCCCCCCGGGGAGCTGTTTTTT. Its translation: CASRGPPGELFF.

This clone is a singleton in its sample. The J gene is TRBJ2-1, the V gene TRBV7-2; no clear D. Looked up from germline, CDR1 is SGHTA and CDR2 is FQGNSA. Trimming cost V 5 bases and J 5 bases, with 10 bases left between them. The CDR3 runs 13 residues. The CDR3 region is CASSHLSNNEQFF. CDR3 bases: TGTGCCAGCAGCCACCTTTCTAACAATGAGCAGTTCTTC.

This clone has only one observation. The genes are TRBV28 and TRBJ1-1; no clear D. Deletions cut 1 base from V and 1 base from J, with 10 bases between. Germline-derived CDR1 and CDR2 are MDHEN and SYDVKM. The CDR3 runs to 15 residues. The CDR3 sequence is CASSLSGRWNTEAFF. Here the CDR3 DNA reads TGTGCCAGCAGTTTATCGGGTCGGTGGAACACTGAAGCTTTCTTT.

Written as DNA, the CDR3 is TGTGCCAGCAGTTACGACGGAAGGGCGGGAGGCTACACCTTC. It encodes CASSYDGRAGGYTF. The chain combines TRBV6-5 with TRBJ1-2; D not resolved. The CDR3 has 14 amino acids. V shed 2 bases and J shed 8 bases, with 15 bases lying between them. Germline V gives CDR1 MNHEY, CDR2 SVGAGI.

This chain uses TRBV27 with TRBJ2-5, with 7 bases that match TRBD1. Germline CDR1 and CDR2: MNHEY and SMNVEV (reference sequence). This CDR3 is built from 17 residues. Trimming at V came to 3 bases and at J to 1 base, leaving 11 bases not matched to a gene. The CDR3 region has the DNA TGTGCCAGCAGTTTTCTTCCAGGCAGGGGGAGCCAAGAGACCCAGTACTTC. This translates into CASSFLPGRGSQETQYF.

The CDR3 here is CATSGLAGLNTGELFF. The CDR3 region has the DNA TGTGCCACCAGTGGACTAGCGGGTTTAAACACCGGGGAGCTGTTTTTT. The chain uses TRBV24-1 and TRBJ2-2, with 10 bases aligning to TRBD2. The CDR3 contains 16 residues. Germline trimming cut 5 bases from V and 2 bases from J; bases unmatched to any gene: 4. Germline CDR1 KGHDR, CDR2 SFDVKD.

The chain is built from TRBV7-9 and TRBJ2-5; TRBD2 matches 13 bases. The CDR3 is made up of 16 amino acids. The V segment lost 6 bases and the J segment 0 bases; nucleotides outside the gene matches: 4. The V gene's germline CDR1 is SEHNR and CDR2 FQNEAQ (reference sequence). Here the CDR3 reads CASRQTSGRYQETQYF. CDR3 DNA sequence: TGTGCCAGCAGACAGACTAGCGGGAGGTACCAAGAGACCCAGTACTTC.

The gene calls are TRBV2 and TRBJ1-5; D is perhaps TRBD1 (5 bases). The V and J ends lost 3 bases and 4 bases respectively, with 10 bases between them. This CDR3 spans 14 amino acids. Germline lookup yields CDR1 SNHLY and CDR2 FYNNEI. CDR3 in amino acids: CASSDRQGNQPQHF. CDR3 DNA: TGTGCCAGCAGTGATCGGCAGGGAAATCAGCCCCAGCATTTT. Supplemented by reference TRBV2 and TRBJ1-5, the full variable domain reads EPEVTQTPSHQVTQMGQEVILRCVPISNHLYFYWYRQILGQKVEFLVSFYNNEISEKSEIFDDQFSVERPDGSNFTLKIRSTKLEDSAMYFCASSDRQGNQPQHFGDGTRLSIL.

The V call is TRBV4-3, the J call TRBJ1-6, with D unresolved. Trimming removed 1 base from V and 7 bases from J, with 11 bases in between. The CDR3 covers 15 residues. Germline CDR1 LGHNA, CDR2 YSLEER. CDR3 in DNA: TGCGCCAGCAGCCAAGCGGGTTGGAGAAATTCACCCCTCCACTTT. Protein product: CASSQAGWRNSPLHF.

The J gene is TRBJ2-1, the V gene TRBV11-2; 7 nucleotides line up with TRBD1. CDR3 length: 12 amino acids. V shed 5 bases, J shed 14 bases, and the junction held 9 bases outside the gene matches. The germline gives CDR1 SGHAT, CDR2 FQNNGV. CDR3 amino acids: CASSPPGQHEFF. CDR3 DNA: TGTGCCAGCAGCCCCCCGGGACAGCACGAGTTCTTC.

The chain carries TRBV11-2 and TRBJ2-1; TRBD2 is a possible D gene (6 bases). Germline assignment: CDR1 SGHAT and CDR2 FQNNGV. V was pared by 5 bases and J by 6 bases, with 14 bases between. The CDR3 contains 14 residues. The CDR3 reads CASSPIVGGNEQFF. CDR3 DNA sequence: TGTGCCAGCAGCCCCATCGTGGGGGGCAATGAGCAGTTCTTC.

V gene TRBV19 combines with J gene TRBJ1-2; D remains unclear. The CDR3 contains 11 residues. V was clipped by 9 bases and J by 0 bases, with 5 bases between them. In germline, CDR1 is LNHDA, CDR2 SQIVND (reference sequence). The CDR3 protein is CASRANYGYTF. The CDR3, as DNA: TGTGCCAGCCGGGCTAACTATGGCTACACCTTC.

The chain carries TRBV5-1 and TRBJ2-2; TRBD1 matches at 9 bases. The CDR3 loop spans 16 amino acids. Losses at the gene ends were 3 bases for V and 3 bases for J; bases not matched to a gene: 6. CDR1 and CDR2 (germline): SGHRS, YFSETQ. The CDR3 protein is CASSSQGASHTGELFF. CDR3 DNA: TGCGCCAGCAGCTCACAGGGGGCTAGTCACACCGGGGAGCTGTTTTTT. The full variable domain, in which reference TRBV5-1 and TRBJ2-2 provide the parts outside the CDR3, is KAGVTQTPRYLIKTRGQQVTLSCSPISGHRSVSWYQQTPGQGLQFLFEYFSETQRNKGNFPGRFSGRQFSNSRSEMNVSTLELGDSALYLCASSSQGASHTGELFFGEGSRLTVL.

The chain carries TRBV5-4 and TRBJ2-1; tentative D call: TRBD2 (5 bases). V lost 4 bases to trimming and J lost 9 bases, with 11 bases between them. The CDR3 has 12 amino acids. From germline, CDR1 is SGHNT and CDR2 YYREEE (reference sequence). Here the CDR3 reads CASSTTEGEQFF. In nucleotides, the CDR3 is TGTGCCAGCAGCACTACCGAGGGTGAGCAGTTCTTC.

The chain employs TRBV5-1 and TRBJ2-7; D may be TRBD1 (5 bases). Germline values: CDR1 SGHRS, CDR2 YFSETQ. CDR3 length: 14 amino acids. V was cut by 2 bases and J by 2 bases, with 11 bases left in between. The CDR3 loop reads CASSFLPGTYEQYF. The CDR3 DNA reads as TGCGCCAGCAGCTTTCTGCCAGGGACCTACGAGCAGTACTTC.

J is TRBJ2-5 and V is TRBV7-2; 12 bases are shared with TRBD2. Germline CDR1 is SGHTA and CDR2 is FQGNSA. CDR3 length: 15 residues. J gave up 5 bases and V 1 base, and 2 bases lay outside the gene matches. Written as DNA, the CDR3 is TGTGCCAGCAGCTTAGGACTAGCGGGGGTTGAGACCCAGTACTTC. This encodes CASSLGLAGVETQYF.

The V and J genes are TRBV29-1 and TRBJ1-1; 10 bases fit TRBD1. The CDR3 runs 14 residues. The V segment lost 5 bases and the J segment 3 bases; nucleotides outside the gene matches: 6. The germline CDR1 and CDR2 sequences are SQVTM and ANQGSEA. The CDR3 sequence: CSVSTGTGDTEAFF. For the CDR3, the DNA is TGCAGCGTTTCCACCGGGACAGGGGACACTGAAGCTTTCTTT.

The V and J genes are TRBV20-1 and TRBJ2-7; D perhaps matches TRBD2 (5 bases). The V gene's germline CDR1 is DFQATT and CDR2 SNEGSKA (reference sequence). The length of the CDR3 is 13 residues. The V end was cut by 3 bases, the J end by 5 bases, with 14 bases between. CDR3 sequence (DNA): TGCAGTGCTAGTATCAGCGGCTGGGACGAGCAGTACTTC. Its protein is CSASISGWDEQYF.

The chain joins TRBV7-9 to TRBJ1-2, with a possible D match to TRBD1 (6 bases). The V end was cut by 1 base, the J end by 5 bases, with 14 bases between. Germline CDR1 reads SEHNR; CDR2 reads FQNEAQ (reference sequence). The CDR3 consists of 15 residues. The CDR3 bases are TGTGCCAGCAGCTTAGACGGCGCCAGGGGTTATGGCTACACCTTC. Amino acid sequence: CASSLDGARGYGYTF. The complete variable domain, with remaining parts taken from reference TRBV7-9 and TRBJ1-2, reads DTGVSQNPRHKITKRGQNVTFRCDPISEHNRLYWYRQTLGQGPEFLTYFQNEAQLEKSRLLSDRFSAERPKGSFSTLEIQRTEQGDSAMYLCASSLDGARGYGYTFGSGTRLTVV.

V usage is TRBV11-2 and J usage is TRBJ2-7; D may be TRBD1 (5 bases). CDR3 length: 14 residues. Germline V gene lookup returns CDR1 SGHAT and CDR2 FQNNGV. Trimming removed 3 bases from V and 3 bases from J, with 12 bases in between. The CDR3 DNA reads TGTGCCAGCAGCTTTGAGGCAGGGATCTACGAGCAGTACTTC. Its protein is CASSFEAGIYEQYF.